These 9 T cell receptor beta chains came from one sample sequenced in a study of T cell repertoires in aging, cancer and after chemotherapy. A mixed TRB-A/B primer pool amplified rearranged TRB by multiplex touch-down PCR. Each CDR3 protein gets one entry after TCRdb re-called the multiplex PCR reads with MiXCR. The table lists several hundred distinct CDR3 sequences, approximately 53% of them singletons. Amplification of TCR beta used genomic DNA extracted from peripheral blood. Material: blood. The receptors were sampled from a human donor with a blood cancer.

CDR3 region: CSVLDSPTNEKLFF. The CDR3 DNA sequence: TGCAGCGTGTTAGACAGTCCAACTAATGAAAAACTGTTTTTT. The genes are TRBV29-1 and TRBJ1-4, with D perhaps TRBD1 (5 bases). This CDR3 region has 14 residues. From germline, CDR1 is SQVTM and CDR2 ANQGSEA. V lost 6 bases, J lost 0 bases, and 11 bases lay in between. Supplemented by reference TRBV29-1 and TRBJ1-4, the full variable domain reads SAVISQKPSRDICQRGTSLTIQCQVDSQVTMMFWYRQQPGQSLTLIATANQGSEATYESGFVIDKFPISRPNLTFSTLTVSNMSPEDSSIYLCSVLDSPTNEKLFFGSGTQLSVL.

This rearrangement joins TRBV29-1 to TRBJ2-5; 10 nucleotides align to TRBD2. Trimming cost V 8 bases and J 6 bases; bases outside gene matches: 12. Germline V gene sequence: CDR1 SQVTM, CDR2 ANQGSEA. This CDR3 spans 14 amino acids. The CDR3 region is CSSAGGAGFQTQYF. The CDR3 region has the DNA TGCAGCTCAGCGGGGGGGGCGGGCTTCCAGACCCAGTACTTC.

The genes are TRBV6-2 or TRBV6-3 and TRBJ1-5, with a tentative D call TRBD1 (6 bases). The CDR3 consists of 14 residues. The germline gives CDR1 MNHEY, CDR2 SVGEGT. Trimming pared 8 bases from V and 0 bases from J, leaving 11 bases between. The CDR3 DNA sequence: TGTGCCAGCTTAGGACAGACTAGCAATCAGCCCCAGCATTTT. Amino acids: CASLGQTSNQPQHF.

Within the sample, this clonotype is large. The chain links TRBV27 to TRBJ2-3, with 7 bases fitting TRBD2. The CDR3 has 14 amino acids. The germline gives CDR1 MNHEY, CDR2 SMNVEV (reference sequence). V was pared by 2 bases and J by 4 bases, with 3 bases of the junction left unmatched. CDR3 bases: TGTGCCAGCAGTTTAAAAGGACTAGCAGATACGCAGTATTTT. Its protein product is CASSLKGLADTQYF.

The gene calls are TRBV27 and TRBJ1-4; D gene ambiguous. With 6 bases removed from V and 5 bases from J, the gap between germline ends came to 7 bases. Germline assignment: CDR1 MNHEY and CDR2 SMNVEV (reference sequence). The length of the CDR3 is 12 residues. CDR3 DNA sequence: TGTGCCAGCAGCTCAATCAATGAAAAACTGTTTTTT. It yields the protein CASSSINEKLFF.

The chain joins TRBV6-4 to TRBJ2-2, with no clear D. The germline CDR1 and CDR2 sequences are MRHNA and SNTAGT. V lost 6 bases and J 4 bases, leaving 12 bases between the germline ends. This CDR3 is 14 amino acids long. In DNA form, the CDR3 reads TGTGCCAGCAGCCCGTACAGCCTCACCGGGGAGCTGTTTTTT. The encoded protein is CASSPYSLTGELFF.

There are a few counts of this clonotype. V and J are TRBV20-1 and TRBJ1-4, with TRBD1 matching 7 bases. CDR1 is DFQATT and CDR2 is SNEGSKA in the germline V gene (reference sequence). The CDR3 is 12 amino acids. CDR3 DNA: TGCAGGGCCGGGACAGATAATGAAAAACTGTTTTTT. Its protein is CRAGTDNEKLFF.

By share of the sample, this clonotype is large. This chain connects TRBV27 to TRBJ2-7, with 9 positions matching TRBD1. In germline, CDR1 is MNHEY, CDR2 SMNVEV (reference sequence). Germline trimming cut 4 bases from V and 3 bases from J; bases unmatched to any gene: 4. The CDR3 consists of 14 residues. The CDR3 region is CASSWDRVGYEQYF. The CDR3 nucleotides are TGTGCCAGCAGTTGGGACAGGGTCGGCTACGAGCAGTACTTC.

In its sample, this clonotype is large. The chain employs TRBV18 and TRBJ2-5, with D unresolved. Germline values: CDR1 KGHSH, CDR2 LQKENI. This CDR3 has 13 amino acids. The ends were cut back, 1 base at V and 4 bases at J, with 7 bases in the middle. The CDR3 here is CASSPQVRETQYF. The CDR3 DNA sequence: TGTGCCAGCTCACCACAGGTTCGAGAGACCCAGTACTTC.